These 18 T cell receptor beta chains share one sample of origin, sequenced in a study of blood T cell repertoires in COVID-19. Only in-frame clones appear in the TCRdb table, and some are missing; sequencing was by immunoSEQ multiplex PCR. Here the sample spans tens of thousands of clones, around 83% being singletons. Specimen: peripheral blood. These receptors originate from a man between 70 and 80 years old with active COVID-19.

The chain has TRBV14 and TRBJ2-7; 8 bases map to TRBD2. With V trimmed by 4 bases and J by 3 bases, 5 bases remained unmatched. This CDR3 has 14 amino acids. Per the germline V gene, CDR1 is SGHDN and CDR2 is FVKESK. CDR3 sequence reads: CASSLAGIFYEQYF. CDR3 coding DNA: TGTGCCAGCAGCCTAGCGGGGATCTTCTACGAGCAGTACTTC.

The chain combines TRBV19 with TRBJ2-1, with D possibly TRBD1 on 6 matching bases. Germline loops: CDR1 LNHDA, CDR2 SQIVND (reference sequence). CDR3 length equals 17 residues. V dropped 5 bases and J dropped 8 bases, with 25 bases sitting between them. This CDR3 reads CASSPLRDTIRVDEQFF. CDR3 nucleotides: TGTGCCAGTAGTCCCCTCCGGGACACCATAAGGGTGGATGAGCAGTTCTTC.

The chain links TRBV7-9 to TRBJ1-5; TRBD1 aligns across 10 bases. The V gene end was trimmed by 3 bases and the J gene end by 7 bases; junction bases not matched to a gene: 0. Germline V CDR1 and CDR2: SEHNR, FQNEAQ (reference sequence). This CDR3 is built from 13 residues. DNA for the CDR3: TGTGCCAGCAGCTTGGGACAGGGGCAGCCCCAGCATTTT. Amino acid sequence: CASSLGQGQPQHF.

CDR3 amino acids: CASSQTGVKYEQYF. For the CDR3, the DNA is TGCGCCAGCAGCCAAACAGGGGTCAAGTACGAGCAGTACTTC. The chain links TRBV4-3 to TRBJ2-7, with 7 bases lining up with TRBD1. V was clipped by 2 bases and J by 4 bases; unmatched bases: 5. This CDR3 is 14 amino acids long. The germline CDR1 and CDR2 sequences are LGHNA and YSLEER.

The chain joins TRBV2 to TRBJ2-7, with 15 bases lining up with TRBD2. This CDR3 is built from 14 residues. Trimming at V came to 6 bases and at J to 9 bases, leaving 6 bases not matched to a gene. CDR1 and CDR2 from the germline V gene are SNHLY and FYNNEI. The DNA of the CDR3 is TGTGCCAGCAGAGTTGGGACTAGCGGGGGGCGGCAGTACTTC. It specifies CASRVGTSGGRQYF.

This chain connects TRBV7-6 to TRBJ2-1, with a tentative D call TRBD1 (6 bases). With 6 bases removed from V and 2 bases from J, the gap between germline ends came to 14 bases. Germline V gives CDR1 SGHVS, CDR2 FNYEAQ. The CDR3 contains 15 residues. CDR3 protein: CASRLGQSPYNEQFF. The DNA for the CDR3 is TGTGCCAGCAGGCTGGGACAATCACCCTACAATGAGCAGTTCTTC.

The chain couples TRBV27 to TRBJ2-7; 7 bases agree with TRBD1. V gave up 8 bases and J gave up 3 bases; unmatched junction bases: 10. This CDR3 has 14 amino acids. The germline V gene has CDR1 MNHEY and CDR2 SMNVEV (reference sequence). CDR3: CASRSRGGSYEQYF. The CDR3 DNA reads as TGTGCCAGCCGTTCAAGAGGGGGCAGCTACGAGCAGTACTTC.

J is TRBJ2-1 and V is TRBV9; 8 bases fit TRBD2. V trimming: 4 bases; J trimming: 8 bases; junction bases outside the gene matches: 17. The CDR3 extends over 17 amino acids. CDR1 and CDR2 from the germline V gene are SGDLS and YYNGEE. CDR3 nucleotide sequence: TGTGCCAGCAGCAAGACTCGCCCGGGACTAGGTTCCGATGAGCAGTTCTTC. Protein product: CASSKTRPGLGSDEQFF.

This chain connects TRBV7-2 to TRBJ1-2; the match to TRBD1 covers 9 bases. CDR3 length: 14 amino acids. V was pared by 5 bases and J by 7 bases, with 8 bases of the junction left unmatched. Germline loops: CDR1 SGHTA, CDR2 FQGNSA. The CDR3 bases are TGTGCCAGCAGCCTGGGACAGGGTGGGCTTGGCTACACCTTC. Protein product: CASSLGQGGLGYTF.

The chain employs TRBV7-3 and TRBJ1-1; D might be TRBD1 (5 bases). The CDR3 loop spans 15 amino acids. V was clipped by 2 bases and J by 1 base, with 11 bases between them. CDR1 and CDR2 (germline): SGHTA, FQGTGA. CDR3 nucleotide sequence: TGTGCCAGCAGCTTATATGGACACACGAACACTGAAGCTTTCTTT. This sequence encodes CASSLYGHTNTEAFF.

This clone was observed a single time. The chain carries TRBV10-3 and TRBJ2-3, with TRBD1 identical over 7 bases. Germline assignment: CDR1 ENHRY and CDR2 SYGVKD. Trimming took 11 bases from V and 3 from J; bases not matched to a gene: 8. The CDR3 loop spans 13 amino acids. The CDR3 DNA reads as TGTGCCTCGACAGGGAAGTTTACAGATACGCAGTATTTT. This translates into CASTGKFTDTQYF.

This clone was counted between two and nine times. The same CDR3 can be traced to other DNA sequences in this sample. The chain couples TRBV4-1 to TRBJ1-5, with 10 bases identical to TRBD1. The V gene's germline CDR1 is MGHRA and CDR2 YSYEKL. V lost 2 bases and J lost 11; bases outside the gene matches: 12. This CDR3 is built from 16 residues. CDR3 amino acids: CASSQPGTGDQFAQHF. CDR3 DNA: TGCGCCAGCAGCCAACCCGGGACAGGGGATCAATTCGCCCAGCATTTT.

This clone was counted only a few times. This chain uses TRBV11-2 with TRBJ1-1, with no clear D. The V end lost 0 bases, the J end lost 1 base, and 6 bases lay between the germline ends. CDR1 SGHAT and CDR2 FQNNGV come from the germline V gene. CDR3 size: 14 residues. The chain's CDR3 is CASSLDPGNTEAFF. The CDR3 DNA sequence: TGTGCCAGCAGCTTAGATCCCGGGAACACTGAAGCTTTCTTT. Full variable domain (remainder filled in from reference TRBV11-2 and TRBJ1-1): EAGVAQSPRYKIIEKRQSVAFWCNPISGHATLYWYQQILGQGPKLLIQFQNNGVVDDSQLPKDRFSAERLKGVDSTLKIQPAKLEDSAVYLCASSLDPGNTEAFFGQGTRLTVV.

J is TRBJ1-1 and V is TRBV6-2 or TRBV6-3, with D tentatively TRBD1 (5 bases). The CDR3 has 14 residues. V lost 3 bases and J 5 bases, leaving 13 bases between the germline ends. CDR1 is MNHEY and CDR2 is SVGEGT in the germline V gene. The CDR3 region is CASSYGGAGTEAFF. Written as DNA, the CDR3 is TGTGCCAGCAGTTATGGAGGGGCAGGGACTGAAGCTTTCTTT.

The CDR3 DNA follows: TGCGCCAGCAGACCCCCGGGACAGGTGAACACTGAAGCTTTCTTT. Its protein product is CASRPPGQVNTEAFF. The chain uses TRBV5-1 and TRBJ1-1, with TRBD1 identical over 8 bases. This CDR3 has 15 amino acids. Germline V CDR1 and CDR2: SGHRS, YFSETQ. V was pared by 5 bases and J by 0 bases, with 6 bases of the junction left unmatched. Combining the CDR3 with reference TRBV5-1 and TRBJ1-1 gives the whole variable domain KAGVTQTPRYLIKTRGQQVTLSCSPISGHRSVSWYQQTPGQGLQFLFEYFSETQRNKGNFPGRFSGRQFSNSRSEMNVSTLELGDSALYLCASRPPGQVNTEAFFGQGTRLTVV.

The rearrangement joins TRBV10-3 to TRBJ1-4; D might be TRBD1 (5 bases). V was cut by 0 bases and J by 0 bases, with 8 bases left in between. The germline V gene has CDR1 ENHRY and CDR2 SYGVKD. The CDR3 has 16 residues. In nucleotides, the CDR3 is TGTGCCATCAGTGAGTCGGGGGGTGCAACTAATGAAAAACTGTTTTTT. Encoded protein: CAISESGGATNEKLFF.

V and J are TRBV5-1 and TRBJ2-7; TRBD2 aligns across 15 bases. The V gene's germline CDR1 is SGHRS and CDR2 YFSETQ. The CDR3 spans 16 residues. With V trimmed by 7 bases and J by 3 bases, 8 bases remained unmatched. This CDR3 is CASARTSGGDSYEQYF. The DNA of the CDR3 is TGCGCCAGCGCCAGGACTAGCGGGGGGGATAGCTACGAGCAGTACTTC.

The rearrangement joins TRBV19 to TRBJ1-2, with D maybe TRBD1 (6 bases). CDR1 is LNHDA and CDR2 is SQIVND in the germline V gene (reference sequence). The CDR3 loop spans 13 amino acids. V was trimmed by 3 bases and J by 6 bases, leaving 11 bases between them. The CDR3 loop is CASSMWTADGYTF. CDR3 sequence (DNA): TGTGCCAGTAGTATGTGGACAGCGGATGGCTACACCTTC.